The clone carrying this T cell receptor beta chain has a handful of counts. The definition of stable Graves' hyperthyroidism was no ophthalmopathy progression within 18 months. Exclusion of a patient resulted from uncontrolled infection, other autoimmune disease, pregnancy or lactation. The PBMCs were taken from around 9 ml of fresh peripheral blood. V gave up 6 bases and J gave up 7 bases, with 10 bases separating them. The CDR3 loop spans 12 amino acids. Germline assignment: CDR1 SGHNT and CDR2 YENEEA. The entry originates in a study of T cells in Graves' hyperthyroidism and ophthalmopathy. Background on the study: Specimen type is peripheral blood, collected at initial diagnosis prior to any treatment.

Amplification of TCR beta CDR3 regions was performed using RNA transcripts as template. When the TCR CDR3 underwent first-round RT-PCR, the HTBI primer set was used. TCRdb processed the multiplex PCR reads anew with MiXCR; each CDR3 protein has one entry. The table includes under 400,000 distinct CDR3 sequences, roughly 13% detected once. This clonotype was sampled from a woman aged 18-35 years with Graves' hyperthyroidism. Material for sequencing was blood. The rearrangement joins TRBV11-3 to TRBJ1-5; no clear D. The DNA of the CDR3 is TGTGCCAGCAGGCTTTTTACCCAGCCCCAGCATTTT. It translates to CASRLFTQPQHF.